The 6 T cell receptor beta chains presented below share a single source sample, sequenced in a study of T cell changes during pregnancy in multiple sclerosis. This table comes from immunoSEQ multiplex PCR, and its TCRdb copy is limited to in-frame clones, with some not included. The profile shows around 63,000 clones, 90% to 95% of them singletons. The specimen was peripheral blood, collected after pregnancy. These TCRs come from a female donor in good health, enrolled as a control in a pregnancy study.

CDR3 nucleotides: TGTGCCAGCAGACCAGGGGGCTGGGAGACCCAGTACTTC. As protein: CASRPGGWETQYF. This chain connects TRBV2 to TRBJ2-5, with TRBD1 identical over 8 bases. Looked up from germline, CDR1 is SNHLY and CDR2 is FYNNEI. V shed 6 bases and J 5 bases; nucleotides not matched to a gene: 5. This CDR3 comprises 13 residues.

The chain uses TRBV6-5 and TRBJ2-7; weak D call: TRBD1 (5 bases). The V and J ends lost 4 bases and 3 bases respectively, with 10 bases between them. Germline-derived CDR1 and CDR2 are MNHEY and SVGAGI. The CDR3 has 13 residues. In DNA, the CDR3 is TGTGCCAGCAGTTTGGACAACAGCTACGAGCAGTACTTC. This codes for CASSLDNSYEQYF.

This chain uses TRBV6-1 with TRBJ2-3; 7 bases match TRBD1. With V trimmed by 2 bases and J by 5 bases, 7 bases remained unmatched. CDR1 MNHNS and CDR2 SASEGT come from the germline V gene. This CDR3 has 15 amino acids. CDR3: CASSELDRAVDTQYF. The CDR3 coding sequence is TGTGCCAGCAGTGAACTTGACAGGGCCGTAGATACGCAGTATTTT.

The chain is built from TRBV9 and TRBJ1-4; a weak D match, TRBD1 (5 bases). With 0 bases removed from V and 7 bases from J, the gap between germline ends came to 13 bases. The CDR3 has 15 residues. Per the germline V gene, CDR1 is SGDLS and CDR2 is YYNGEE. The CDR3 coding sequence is TGTGCCAGCAGCGTAGGGGGGGGGAGTATTGAAAAACTGTTTTTT. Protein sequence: CASSVGGGSIEKLFF.

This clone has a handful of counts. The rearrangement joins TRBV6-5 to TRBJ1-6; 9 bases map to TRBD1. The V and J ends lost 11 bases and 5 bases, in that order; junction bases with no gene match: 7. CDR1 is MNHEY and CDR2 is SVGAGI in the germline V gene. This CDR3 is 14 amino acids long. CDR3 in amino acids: CAVRQGVDNSPLHF. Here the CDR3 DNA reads TGTGCCGTTCGACAGGGGGTGGATAATTCACCCCTCCACTTT.

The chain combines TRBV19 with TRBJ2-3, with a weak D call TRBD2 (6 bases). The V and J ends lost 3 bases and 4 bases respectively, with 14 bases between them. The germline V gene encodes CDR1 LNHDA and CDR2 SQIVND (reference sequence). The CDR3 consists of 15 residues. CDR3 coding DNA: TGTGCCAGTAGTATGCGGGGCCACTTATCAGATACGCAGTATTTT. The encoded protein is CASSMRGHLSDTQYF.